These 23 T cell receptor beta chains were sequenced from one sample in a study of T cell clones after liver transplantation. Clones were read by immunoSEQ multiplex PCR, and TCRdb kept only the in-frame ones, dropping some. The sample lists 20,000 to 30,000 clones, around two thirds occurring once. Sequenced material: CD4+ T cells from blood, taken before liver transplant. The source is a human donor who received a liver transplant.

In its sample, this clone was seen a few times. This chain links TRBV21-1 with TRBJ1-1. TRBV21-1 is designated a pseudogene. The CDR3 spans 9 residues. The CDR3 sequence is CASSTEAFF. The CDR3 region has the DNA TGTGCCAGCAGTACTGAAGCTTTCTTT.

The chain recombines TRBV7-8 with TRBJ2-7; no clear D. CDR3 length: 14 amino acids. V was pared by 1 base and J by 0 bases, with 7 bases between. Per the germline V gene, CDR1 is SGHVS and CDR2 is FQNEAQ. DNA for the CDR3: TGTGCCAGCAGCTTAGAAGGGCCCTCCTACGAGCAGTACTTC. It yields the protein CASSLEGPSYEQYF.

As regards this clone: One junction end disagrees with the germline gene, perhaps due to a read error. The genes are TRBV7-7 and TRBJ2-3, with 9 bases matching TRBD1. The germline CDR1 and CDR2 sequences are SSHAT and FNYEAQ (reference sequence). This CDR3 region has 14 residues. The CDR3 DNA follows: TGTGCTAGCAGCTTAGCAGGACAGGGGCATACGCAGTATTTT. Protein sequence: CASSLAGQGHTQYF.

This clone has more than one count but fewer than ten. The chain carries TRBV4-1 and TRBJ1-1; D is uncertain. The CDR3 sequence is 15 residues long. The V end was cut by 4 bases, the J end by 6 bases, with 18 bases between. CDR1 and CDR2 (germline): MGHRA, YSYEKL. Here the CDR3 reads CASSRDDSGTPEAFF. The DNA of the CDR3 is TGCGCCAGCAGCCGAGACGATAGCGGTACTCCTGAAGCTTTCTTT.

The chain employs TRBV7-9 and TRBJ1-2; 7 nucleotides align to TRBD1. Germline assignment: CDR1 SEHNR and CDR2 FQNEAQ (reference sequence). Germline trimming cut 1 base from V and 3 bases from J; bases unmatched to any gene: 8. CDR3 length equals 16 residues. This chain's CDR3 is CASSLGTGGLHYGYTF. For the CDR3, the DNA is TGTGCCAGCAGCTTAGGGACAGGCGGCCTGCACTATGGCTACACCTTC.

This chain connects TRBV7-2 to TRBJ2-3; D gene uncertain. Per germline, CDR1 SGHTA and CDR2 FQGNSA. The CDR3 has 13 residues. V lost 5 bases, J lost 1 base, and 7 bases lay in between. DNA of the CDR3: TGTGCCAGCAGCCGGGCCGGCACAGATACGCAGTATTTT. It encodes CASSRAGTDTQYF.

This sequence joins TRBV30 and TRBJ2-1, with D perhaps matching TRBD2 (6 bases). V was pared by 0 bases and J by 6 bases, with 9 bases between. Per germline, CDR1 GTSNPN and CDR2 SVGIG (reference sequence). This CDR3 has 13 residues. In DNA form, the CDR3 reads TGTGCCTGGAGTGTACAACTAGCCAATGAGCAGTTCTTC. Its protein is CAWSVQLANEQFF. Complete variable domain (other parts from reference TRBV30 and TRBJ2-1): SQTIHQWPATLVQPVGSPLSLECTVEGTSNPNLYWYRQAAGRGLQLLFYSVGIGQISSEVPQNLSASRPQDRQFILSSKKLLLSDSGFYLCAWSVQLANEQFFGPGTRLTVL.

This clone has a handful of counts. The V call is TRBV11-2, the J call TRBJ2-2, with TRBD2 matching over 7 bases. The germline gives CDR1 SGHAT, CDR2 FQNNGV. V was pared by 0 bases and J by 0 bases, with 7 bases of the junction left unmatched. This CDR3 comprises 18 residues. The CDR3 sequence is CASSLERRGNANTGELFF. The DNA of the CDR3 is TGTGCCAGCAGCTTAGAACGGCGGGGGAACGCGAACACCGGGGAGCTGTTTTTT.

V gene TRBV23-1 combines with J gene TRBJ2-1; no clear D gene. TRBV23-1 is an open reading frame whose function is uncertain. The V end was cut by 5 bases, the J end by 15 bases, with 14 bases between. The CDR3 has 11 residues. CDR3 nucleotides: TGCGCCAGCAGTATATCGTGGATCTGGTTCTTC. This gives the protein CASSISWIWFF.

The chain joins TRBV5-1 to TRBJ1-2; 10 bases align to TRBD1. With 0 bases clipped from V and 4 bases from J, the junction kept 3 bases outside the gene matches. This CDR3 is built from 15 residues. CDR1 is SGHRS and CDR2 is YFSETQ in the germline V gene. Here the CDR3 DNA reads TGCGCCAGCAGCTTGGCGACAGGGGGCAGCTATGGCTACACCTTC. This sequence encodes CASSLATGGSYGYTF. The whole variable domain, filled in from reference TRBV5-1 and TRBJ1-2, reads KAGVTQTPRYLIKTRGQQVTLSCSPISGHRSVSWYQQTPGQGLQFLFEYFSETQRNKGNFPGRFSGRQFSNSRSEMNVSTLELGDSALYLCASSLATGGSYGYTFGSGTRLTVV.

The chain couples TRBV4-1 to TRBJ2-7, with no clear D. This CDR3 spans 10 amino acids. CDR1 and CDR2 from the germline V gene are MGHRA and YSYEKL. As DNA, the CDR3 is TGCGCCAGCAGCCAAGGACACCTCATCGTC. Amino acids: CASSQGHLIV.

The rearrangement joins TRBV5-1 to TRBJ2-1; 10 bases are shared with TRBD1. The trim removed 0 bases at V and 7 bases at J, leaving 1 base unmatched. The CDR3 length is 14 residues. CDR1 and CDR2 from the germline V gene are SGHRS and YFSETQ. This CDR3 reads CASSLGQGANEQFF. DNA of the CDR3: TGCGCCAGCAGCTTGGGACAGGGGGCGAATGAGCAGTTCTTC. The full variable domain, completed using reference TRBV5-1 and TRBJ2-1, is KAGVTQTPRYLIKTRGQQVTLSCSPISGHRSVSWYQQTPGQGLQFLFEYFSETQRNKGNFPGRFSGRQFSNSRSEMNVSTLELGDSALYLCASSLGQGANEQFFGPGTRLTVL.

CDR3 residues: CASSSGTGSEQYV. CDR3 coding DNA: TGTGCCAGCAGCTCCGGGACAGGAAGCGAGCAGTACGTC. This chain connects TRBV5-5 to TRBJ2-7; 8 bases align to TRBD1. The CDR3 contains 13 residues. The germline CDR1 and CDR2 sequences are SGHKS and YYEKEE (reference sequence). Trimming at V came to 3 bases and at J to 6 bases, leaving 5 bases not matched to a gene.

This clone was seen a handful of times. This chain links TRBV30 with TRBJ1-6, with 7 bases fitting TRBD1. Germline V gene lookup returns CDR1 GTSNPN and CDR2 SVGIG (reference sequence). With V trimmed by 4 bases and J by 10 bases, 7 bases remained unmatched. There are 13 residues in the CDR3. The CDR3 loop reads CAWTGTAGSPLHF. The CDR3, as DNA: TGTGCCTGGACCGGGACAGCAGGGTCACCCCTCCACTTT.

CDR3 sequence: CAWSVQEETGESTF. The CDR3 DNA reads TGTGCCTGGAGTGTTCAAGAGGAAACAGGGGAATCCACCTTC. This rearrangement joins TRBV30 to TRBJ1-2; 7 bases line up with TRBD1. Germline loops: CDR1 GTSNPN, CDR2 SVGIG (reference sequence). The CDR3 runs 14 residues. V shed 0 bases and J 13 bases; nucleotides not matched to a gene: 14.

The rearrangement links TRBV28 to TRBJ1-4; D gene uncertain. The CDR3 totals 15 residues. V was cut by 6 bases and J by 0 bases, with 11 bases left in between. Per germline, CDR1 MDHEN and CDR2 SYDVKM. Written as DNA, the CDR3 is TGTGCCAGCAGCGTGATAGCATCAACTAATGAAAAACTGTTTTTT. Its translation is CASSVIASTNEKLFF.

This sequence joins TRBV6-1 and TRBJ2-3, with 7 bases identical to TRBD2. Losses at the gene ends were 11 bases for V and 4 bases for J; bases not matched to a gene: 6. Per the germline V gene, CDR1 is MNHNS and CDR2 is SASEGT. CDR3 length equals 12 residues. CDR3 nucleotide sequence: TGTGCCGCAGTGGGGGGGGCAGATACGCAGTATTTT. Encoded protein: CAAVGGADTQYF.

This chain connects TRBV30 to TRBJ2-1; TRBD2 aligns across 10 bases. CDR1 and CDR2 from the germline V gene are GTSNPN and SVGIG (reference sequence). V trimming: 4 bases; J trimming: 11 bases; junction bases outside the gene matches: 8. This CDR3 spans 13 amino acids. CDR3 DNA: TGTGCCTGGAAAGAGGCTAGCGGGAGAAAGCAGTTCTTC. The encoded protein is CAWKEASGRKQFF. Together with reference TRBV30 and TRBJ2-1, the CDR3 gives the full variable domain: SQTIHQWPATLVQPVGSPLSLECTVEGTSNPNLYWYRQAAGRGLQLLFYSVGIGQISSEVPQNLSASRPQDRQFILSSKKLLLSDSGFYLCAWKEASGRKQFFGPGTRLTVL.

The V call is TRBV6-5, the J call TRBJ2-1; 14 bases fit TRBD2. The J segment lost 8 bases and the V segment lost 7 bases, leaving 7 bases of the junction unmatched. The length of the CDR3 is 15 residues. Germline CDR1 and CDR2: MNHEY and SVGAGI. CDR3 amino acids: CASKRGTSGSYEQFF. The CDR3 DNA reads TGTGCCAGCAAACGAGGGACTAGCGGGAGTTATGAGCAGTTCTTC.

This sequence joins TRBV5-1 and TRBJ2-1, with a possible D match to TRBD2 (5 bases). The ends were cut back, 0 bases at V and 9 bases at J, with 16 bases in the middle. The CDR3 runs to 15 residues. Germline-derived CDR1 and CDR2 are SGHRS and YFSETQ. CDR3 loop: CASSLDSGSGTEQFF. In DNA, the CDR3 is TGCGCCAGCAGCTTGGATTCGGGGAGCGGAACTGAGCAGTTCTTC.

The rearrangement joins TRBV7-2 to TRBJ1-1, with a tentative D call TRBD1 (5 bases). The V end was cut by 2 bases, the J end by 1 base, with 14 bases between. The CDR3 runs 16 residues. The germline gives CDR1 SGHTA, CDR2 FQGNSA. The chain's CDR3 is CASSLKGVAGNTEAFF. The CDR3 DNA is TGTGCCAGCAGCTTAAAAGGGGTGGCTGGGAACACTGAAGCTTTCTTT.

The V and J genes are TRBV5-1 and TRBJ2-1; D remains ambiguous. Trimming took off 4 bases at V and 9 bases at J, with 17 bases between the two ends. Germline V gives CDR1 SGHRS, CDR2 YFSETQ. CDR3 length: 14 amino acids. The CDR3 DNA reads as TGCGCCAGCAGCCGAAGTCTAAACCTAGGTGAGCAGTTCTTC. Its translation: CASSRSLNLGEQFF.

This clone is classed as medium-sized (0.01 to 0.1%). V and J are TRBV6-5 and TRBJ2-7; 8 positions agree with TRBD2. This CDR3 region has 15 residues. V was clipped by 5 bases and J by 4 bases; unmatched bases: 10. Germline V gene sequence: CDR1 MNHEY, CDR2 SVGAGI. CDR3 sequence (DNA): TGTGCCAGCAGTAGTTCAGGCGGGGGGATGTACGAGCAGTACTTC. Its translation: CASSSSGGGMYEQYF.